This T cell receptor (beta chain) was recorded in a study of glioma-infiltrating T cells after dendritic cell vaccination. Study-level background: Three intradermal dendritic cell vaccine injections were given every two weeks. Study results and caveats: Patients with more pretreatment TILs had longer time to progression and survival.

The time point denotes: after dendritic cell vaccination, including at tumor progression/relapse. Remarks on this clone: The antigen is not known.

The CDR3 length is 15 residues. Germline loops: CDR1 LNHDA, CDR2 SQIVND (reference sequence). V shed 2 bases and J 4 bases; nucleotides not matched to a gene: 3. Up to 2 ug genomic DNA was used for TCRB CDR3 amplification. Measured with immunoSEQ multiplex PCR; TCRdb has only the in-frame clones, and not every one. The repertoire holds fewer than 25,000 clones, with roughly nine tenths as singletons. This clonotype was sampled from a human donor with glioblastoma. The chain is built from TRBV19 and TRBJ2-5, with 11 positions matching TRBD1. Material: blood, obtained after dendritic cell vaccination. CDR3 sequence reads: CASSIMGQGGETQYF. The CDR3 DNA reads as TGTGCCAGTAGTATAATGGGACAGGGGGGAGAGACCCAGTACTTC.